A single sample is the source of the 6 T cell receptor beta chains below, sequenced in a study of blood T cell repertoires in COVID-19 (dated by TCRdb to the early 2020s). Library prep was done by the immunoSEQ multiplex PCR assay. In its TCRdb copy, this immuneACCESS table keeps in-frame sequences only and misses some clones. Where compared with another copy, unresolved V genes explain less than half of these, and the others have no known cause. The sample profile shows about 300,000 clones; about 90% of them were found once. The leading ten clones occupy about 2.3% of the sample. The sequenced sample consisted of peripheral blood. The receptors were sampled from a man aged 18 to 30 with active or convalescent COVID-19.

The chain has TRBV4-1 and TRBJ1-1; D gene uncertain. The CDR3 totals 13 residues. Germline assignment: CDR1 MGHRA and CDR2 YSYEKL. The V and J ends lost 4 bases and 4 bases respectively, with 10 bases between them. Written as DNA, the CDR3 is TGCGCCAGCAGCCCGGGGTCCTCCACTGAAGCTTTCTTT. Protein sequence: CASSPGSSTEAFF.

This clone appeared a single time. The rearrangement joins TRBV13 to TRBJ1-1; a weak D match, TRBD1 (5 bases). The length of the CDR3 is 16 residues. V shed 7 bases and J shed 2 bases, with 20 bases lying between them. Germline assignment: CDR1 PRHDT and CDR2 FYEKMQ (reference sequence). The CDR3 reads CASTPREGDRNTEAFF. DNA of the CDR3: TGTGCCAGCACCCCCAGGGAGGGTGATCGAAACACTGAAGCTTTCTTT.

This clone was seen a few times. The chain links TRBV5-1 to TRBJ2-3; the match to TRBD2 covers 10 bases. The ends lost 7 bases at V and 2 bases at J; junction bases unmatched: 4. The CDR3 has 14 amino acids. The germline gives CDR1 SGHRS, CDR2 YFSETQ. The CDR3 sequence: CASRLAGNTDTQYF. CDR3 DNA sequence: TGCGCCAGCCGACTAGCGGGTAACACAGATACGCAGTATTTT. The variable domain in full, completed from reference TRBV5-1 and TRBJ2-3, reads KAGVTQTPRYLIKTRGQQVTLSCSPISGHRSVSWYQQTPGQGLQFLFEYFSETQRNKGNFPGRFSGRQFSNSRSEMNVSTLELGDSALYLCASRLAGNTDTQYFGPGTRLTVL.

As DNA, the CDR3 is TGTGCCAGCTCACTGCGGGCGGTACCCAACACCGGGGAGCTGTTTTTT. It specifies CASSLRAVPNTGELFF. This chain joins TRBV18 and TRBJ2-2; D is perhaps TRBD2 (5 bases). This CDR3 comprises 16 residues. Germline V gene sequence: CDR1 KGHSH, CDR2 LQKENI. V lost 4 bases, J lost 2 bases, and 14 bases lay in between.

This chain connects TRBV10-2 to TRBJ1-6, with TRBD1 matching 9 bases. Looked up from germline, CDR1 is WSHSY and CDR2 is SAAADI. The V and J ends lost 9 bases and 8 bases, in that order; junction bases with no gene match: 5. The CDR3 covers 13 residues. The chain's CDR3 is CARPGQGYSPLHF. The CDR3 coding sequence is TGCGCCAGACCGGGACAGGGCTATTCACCCCTCCACTTT.

The chain has TRBV7-2 and TRBJ2-3; D is uncertain. CDR3 length equals 14 residues. Between the trimmed V and J ends, which lost 7 bases and 0 bases, there was a span of 11 bases. Germline CDR1 reads SGHTA; CDR2 reads FQGNSA. This CDR3 reads CASTSFLSTDTQYF. The DNA of the CDR3 is TGTGCCAGCACCTCTTTTCTGAGCACAGATACGCAGTATTTT.